This T cell receptor beta chain comes out of a study of T cells in women clearing cervical HPV infection. Of note for this clone: The read falls 3 residues short of the CDR3 end, and the missing part is taken from the germline J gene.

Method: immunoSEQ multiplex PCR; TCRdb's copy keeps in-frame clones and lacks some. The repertoire shows some 41,000 clones; the top ten hold 7.6%. V dropped 6 bases and J dropped 6; count of bases not matched to a gene: 13. The germline gives CDR1 MNHNS, CDR2 SASEGT. This CDR3 is 15 amino acids long. The clonotype comes from a woman aged 18-70 years with a cervical HPV16 infection that either progressed to CIN3+ or cleared (not recorded which). Sequencing input: blood buffy coat. The rearrangement uses TRBV6-1 and TRBJ1-1; 7 positions match TRBD1. The covered CDR3 bases are TGTGCCAGCAGCGAATATATACAGGGGAGCCCTGAA. It yields the protein CASSEYIQGSPE. The CDR3, in full, reads CASSEYIQGSPEAFF.